These T cell receptor beta chains were read from a single sample in a study of prognosis after radiotherapy for stage I lung cancer. Using its own MiXCR run on the multiplex PCR reads, TCRdb lists one record per CDR3 protein. The sample holds 24,000 or so distinct CDR3 sequences, more than 35% seen once. Sequences were derived from PBMCs, sampled before or after stereotactic body radiation therapy (not recorded which). These receptors all stem from a donor aged 50 or older with non-small cell lung cancer. Both conserved end residues are part of each CDR3. The D gene is left open where the match is weak. Clone size is shown for a subset of rows, as once, few, many or a class of expanded clone.

TRBV10-3	.	TRBJ2-1	TRBD2	TGTGCCATCAGCGAGTCTTTGGGAGGGGCCTACAATGAGCAGTTCTTC	CAISESLGGAYNEQFF
TRBV12-3/TRBV12-4	.	TRBJ2-1	.	TGTGCCAGCACCGCGCTTAGCGAGCGGGTGTACAATGAGCAGTTCTTC	CASTALSERVYNEQFF
TRBV12-3/TRBV12-4	few	TRBJ2-2	TRBD1	TGTGCCAGCAACCCCTCTGACAGGGGGGGTGTGGAGCTGTTTTTT	CASNPSDRGGVELFF
TRBV19	many	TRBJ1-4	.	TGTGCCAGTACCGCACAGGGAATGAATGAAAAACTGTTTTTT	CASTAQGMNEKLFF
TRBV7-9	medium-sized	TRBJ2-7	TRBD1	TGTGCCAGCAGTCACCCCAGGGACAGGGGCTCCTACGAGCAGTACTTC	CASSHPRDRGSYEQYF
TRBV20-1	.	TRBJ2-2	.	TGCAGTGCCAGAACCCAGGGGTTGCGGAGCTCCGGGGAGCTGTTTTTT	CSARTQGLRSSGELFF
TRBV9	many	TRBJ2-1	.	TGTGCCAGCAGCGTAGCTACATACAATGAGCAGTTCTTC	CASSVATYNEQFF
TRBV19	many	TRBJ1-2	.	TGTGCCAGGCCCGCCCGGGACTATGGCTACACCTTC	CARPARDYGYTF
TRBV2	many	TRBJ2-7	TRBD2	TGTGCCAGCAGTGATGCGGGGGTCGGCAACCCGCGGCAGTACTTC	CASSDAGVGNPRQYF
TRBV12-3/TRBV12-4	many	TRBJ1-5	TRBD1	TGTGCCAGCAGAGGACAGGGGAATCAGCCCCAGCATTTT	CASRGQGNQPQHF
TRBV12-3/TRBV12-4	few	TRBJ2-1	TRBD1	TGTGCCAGCAGCCACCGGGACAGGGAGGGGAATGAGCAGTTCTTC	CASSHRDREGNEQFF
TRBV5-1	.	TRBJ2-7	.	TGCGCCAGCAGCTTGTCAGTGTGGGAGCAGTACTTC	CASSLSVWEQYF
TRBV6-1	few	TRBJ2-3	.	TGTGCCAGCACATCCCCCCGATTACGGGGCACAGATACGCAGTATTTT	CASTSPRLRGTDTQYF
TRBV6-8	few	TRBJ2-1	TRBD2	TGTGCCAGCAGACAAAGCGGGAGGGCCGGAAAGTTCTTC	CASRQSGRAGKFF
TRBV20-1	many	TRBJ2-1	.	TGCAGTGCGCCACAGGGCCCATTCTCCTACAATGAGCAGTTCTTC	CSAPQGPFSYNEQFF
TRBV19	.	TRBJ1-4	TRBD1	TGTGCCACCAATCGGGACAGGGGTGAAAAACTGTTTTTT	CATNRDRGEKLFF
TRBV30	many	TRBJ1-5	.	TGTGCCTGGAGTGTAGGCGTGGGGGCGTTTCAGCCCCAGCATTTT	CAWSVGVGAFQPQHF
TRBV24-1	many	TRBJ2-7	TRBD2	TGTGCCACCAGTGATTGGGGGACTAGCGGGGGAGAAAAGCAGTACTTC	CATSDWGTSGGEKQYF
TRBV19	few	TRBJ1-5	.	TGTGCCAGTAAGGACGGGGGGCGAGGGGATAGCAATCAGCCCCAGCATTTT	CASKDGGRGDSNQPQHF
TRBV3-1	many	TRBJ2-1	TRBD2	TGTGCCAGCAGCAAAGCGGGAGACTACTTCAATGAGCAGTTCTTC	CASSKAGDYFNEQFF
TRBV12-3/TRBV12-4	.	TRBJ2-2	.	TGTGCCAGCAGTTCCCCTGTTGCCGGGGAGCTGTTTTTT	CASSSPVAGELFF
TRBV20-1	once	TRBJ2-7	.	TGCAGGGCTAGAGATGCAAACTACGAGCAGTACTTC	CRARDANYEQYF
TRBV11-2	.	TRBJ2-3	.	TGTGCCAGCACTTCAGTGTCGAACACAGATACGCAGTATTTT	CASTSVSNTDTQYF
TRBV2	.	TRBJ2-1	.	TGTGCCAGCAGGATGGAGGGAGGTTACAATGAGCAGTTCTTC	CASRMEGGYNEQFF
TRBV7-3	.	TRBJ2-5	.	TGTGCCAGCAGCTTAGATTGGAGCCAAGAGACCCAGTACTTC	CASSLDWSQETQYF